This TCR beta chain was sequenced in a study of control samples from healthy donors and cancer patients. The V segment lost 2 bases and the J segment 4 bases; nucleotides outside the gene matches: 7. Germline V gives CDR1 MNHNS, CDR2 SASEGT. The CDR3 spans 17 residues. This table comes from immunoSEQ multiplex PCR, and its TCRdb copy is limited to in-frame clones, with some not included. The sample carries 100,000 to 150,000 clones, more than 90% recorded once. Sequenced input: blood. The sequence was collected from a young man in good health. V and J are TRBV6-1 and TRBJ2-1; 11 bases agree with TRBD2. As DNA, the CDR3 is TGTGCCAGCAGTGAAATTTGGGGGACTAGCGGTTACAATGAGCAGTTCTTC. Translating gives CASSEIWGTSGYNEQFF.